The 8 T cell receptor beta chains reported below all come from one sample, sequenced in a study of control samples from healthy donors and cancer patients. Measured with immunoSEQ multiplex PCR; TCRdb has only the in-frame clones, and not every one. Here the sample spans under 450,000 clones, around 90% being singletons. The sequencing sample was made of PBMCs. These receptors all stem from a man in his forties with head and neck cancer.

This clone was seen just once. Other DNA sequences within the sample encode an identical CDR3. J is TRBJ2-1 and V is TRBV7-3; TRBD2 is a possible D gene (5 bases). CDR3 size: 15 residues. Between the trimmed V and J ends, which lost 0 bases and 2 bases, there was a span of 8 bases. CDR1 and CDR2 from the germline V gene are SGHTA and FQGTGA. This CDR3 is CASSLTSGTYNEQFF. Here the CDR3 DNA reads TGTGCCAGCAGCTTAACGAGCGGAACCTACAATGAGCAGTTCTTC.

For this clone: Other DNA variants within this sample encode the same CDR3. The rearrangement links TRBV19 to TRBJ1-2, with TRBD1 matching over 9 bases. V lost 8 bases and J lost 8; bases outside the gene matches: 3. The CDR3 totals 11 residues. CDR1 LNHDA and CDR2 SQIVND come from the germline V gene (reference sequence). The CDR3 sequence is CASRTGDGYTF. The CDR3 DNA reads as TGTGCCAGTCGGACAGGGGACGGCTACACCTTC.

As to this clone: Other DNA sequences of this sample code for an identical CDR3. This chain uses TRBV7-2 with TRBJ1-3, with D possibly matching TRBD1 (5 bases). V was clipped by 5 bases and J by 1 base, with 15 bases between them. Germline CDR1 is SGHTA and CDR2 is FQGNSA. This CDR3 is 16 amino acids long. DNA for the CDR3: TGTGCCAGCAGCCTTAGCGCCCCAGGGTCTGGAAACACCATATATTTT. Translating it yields CASSLSAPGSGNTIYF. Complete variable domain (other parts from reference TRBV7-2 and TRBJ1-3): GAGVSQSPSNKVTEKGKDVELRCDPISGHTALYWYRQSLGQGLEFLIYFQGNSAPDKSGLPSDRFSAERTGGSVSTLTIQRTQQEDSAVYLCASSLSAPGSGNTIYFGEGSWLTVV.

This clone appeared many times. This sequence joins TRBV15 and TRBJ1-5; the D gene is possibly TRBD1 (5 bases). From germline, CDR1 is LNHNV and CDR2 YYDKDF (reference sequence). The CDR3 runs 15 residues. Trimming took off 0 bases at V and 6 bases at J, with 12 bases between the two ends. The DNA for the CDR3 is TGTGCCACCAGCAGAGAACGGGCAGGGATTCAGCCCCAGCATTTT. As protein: CATSRERAGIQPQHF.

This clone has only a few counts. CDR3 sequence reads: CARETGPCGNTIYF. The CDR3 DNA reads as TGTGCCAGGGAAACAGGGCCCTGTGGAAACACCATATATTTT. The rearrangement links TRBV3-1 (or the pseudogene TRBV3-2) to TRBJ1-3; TRBD1 is a possible D gene (6 bases). V lost 9 bases, J lost 3 bases, and 15 bases lay in between. CDR3 length: 14 amino acids. Germline V gene data show CDR1 as LGHDT and CDR2 as YNNKEL (reference sequence).

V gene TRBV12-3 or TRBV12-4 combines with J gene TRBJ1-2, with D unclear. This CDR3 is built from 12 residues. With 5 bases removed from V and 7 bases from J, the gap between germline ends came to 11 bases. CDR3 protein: CASSIRGGGYTF. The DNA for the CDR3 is TGTGCCAGCAGTATACGCGGAGGTGGCTACACCTTC.

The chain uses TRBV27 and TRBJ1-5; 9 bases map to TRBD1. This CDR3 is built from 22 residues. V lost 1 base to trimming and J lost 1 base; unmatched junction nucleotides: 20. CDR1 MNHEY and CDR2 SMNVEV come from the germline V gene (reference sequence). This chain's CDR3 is CASSLFGQGGTGFLTSNQPQHF. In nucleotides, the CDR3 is TGTGCCAGCAGTTTATTCGGGCAAGGTGGGACAGGGTTTTTAACAAGCAATCAGCCCCAGCATTTT.

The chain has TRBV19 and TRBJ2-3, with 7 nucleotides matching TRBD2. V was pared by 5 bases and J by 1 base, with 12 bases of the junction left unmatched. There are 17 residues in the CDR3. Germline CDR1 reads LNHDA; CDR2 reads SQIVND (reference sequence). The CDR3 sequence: CASSGWEAGVGTDTQYF. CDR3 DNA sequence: TGTGCCAGTAGTGGTTGGGAGGCGGGAGTAGGCACAGATACGCAGTATTTT. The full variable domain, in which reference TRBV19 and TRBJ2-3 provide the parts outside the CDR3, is DGGITQSPKYLFRKEGQNVTLSCEQNLNHDAMYWYRQDPGQGLRLIYYSQIVNDFQKGDIAEGYSVSREKKESFPLTVTSAQKNPTAFYLCASSGWEAGVGTDTQYFGPGTRLTVL.